The entry below describes one T cell receptor (beta chain). Its target is unknown. Read data end 3 residues before the CDR3 end; the end is taken from the germline J gene. This record belongs to a study of T cells in women clearing cervical HPV infection. Study summary: Controls' single incident HPV16 infection cleared within 12 months without precancer. Controls gave blood once infection was undetectable; cases at lesion identification.

The ends were cut back, 3 bases at V and 7 bases at J, with 18 bases in the middle. The CDR3 contains 15 residues. Per the germline V gene, CDR1 is MNHNS and CDR2 is SASEGT. Study observations and caveats: Effector/memory and HPV-specific T cells were not isolated, and association timing is unknown.

Assay: immunoSEQ multiplex PCR; the TCRdb copy retains only in-frame clones and omits some. The specimen's table records about 23,000 clones. The genes are TRBV6-1 and TRBJ2-5; D not resolved. Sequencing was done on a sample of blood buffy coat. The sequence was obtained from a woman aged 18-70 years with a cervical HPV16 infection that either progressed to CIN3+ or cleared (not recorded which). CDR3 region: CASSEVLPTGGTQYF. The covered CDR3 bases are TGTGCCAGCAGTGAGGTACTCCCCACCGGCGGGACC.